The rows below give T cell receptor beta chains drawn from one sample of a study of blood T cell repertoires in COVID-19. Sequencing used immunoSEQ multiplex PCR; TCRdb keeps in-frame clones, though not all of them. The table records hundreds of thousands of clones, 65% to 90% of them present only once. Specimen: peripheral blood. Source of these receptors: a man aged 50-59 years with active or convalescent COVID-19. CDR3s include the opening cysteine and the closing phenylalanine or tryptophan. A D gene is named only where the DNA matches it firmly. Part of the rows lack a size; the others show once, few, many or a class for expanded clones.

size,J,V,D,CDR3,DNA
NA,TRBJ1-3,TRBV28,NA,CASIEGGFSGNTIYF,TGTGCCAGCATCGAAGGGGGTTTCTCTGGAAACACCATATATTTT
NA,TRBJ1-4,TRBV7-2,TRBD1,CASSLVGQGWSTSNEKLFF,TGTGCCAGCAGCTTAGTGGGACAGGGTTGGTCAACTTCTAATGAAAAACTGTTTTTT
NA,TRBJ2-7,TRBV4-2,TRBD2,CASSQDRTSGGALEQYF,TGTGCCAGCAGCCAAGATCGGACTAGCGGGGGAGCTTTGGAGCAGTACTTC
NA,TRBJ2-3,TRBV30,NA,CAWRKAGILSTDTQYF,TGTGCCTGGAGGAAGGCCGGGATACTTAGCACAGATACGCAGTATTTT
NA,TRBJ1-5,TRBV6-5,NA,CASSPGGGQPQHF,TGTGCCAGCAGCCCGGGGGGGGGTCAGCCCCAGCATTTT
NA,TRBJ2-3,TRBV7-9,NA,CASSAEEPTQYF,TGTGCCAGCAGCGCGGAGGAGCCTACGCAGTATTTT
NA,TRBJ2-1,TRBV7-2,NA,CASSLLATYNEQFF,TGTGCCAGCAGCTTACTAGCGACCTACAATGAGCAGTTCTTC
NA,TRBJ2-7,TRBV19,TRBD2,CASSITSGFNEQYF,TGTGCCAGTAGTATAACTAGCGGGTTCAACGAGCAGTACTTC
once,TRBJ2-4,TRBV7-2,NA,CASSSRLTQYF,TGTGCCAGCAGCTCTAGATTAACTCAGTACTTC
NA,TRBJ1-2,TRBV30,NA,CAWSNTRGGGYTF,TGTGCCTGGAGCAACACCAGGGGAGGGGGCTACACCTTC
once,TRBJ2-7,TRBV28,TRBD2,CASGLAGGRGSYEQYF,TGTGCCTCCGGACTAGCGGGAGGTCGGGGCTCCTACGAGCAGTACTTC
NA,TRBJ2-1,TRBV5-1,TRBD2,CASSLAWLADEQFF,TGCGCCAGCAGCTTGGCGTGGCTAGCGGATGAGCAGTTCTTC
NA,TRBJ1-2,TRBV19,TRBD1,CASSNGTELLYGYTF,TGTGCCAGTAGTAACGGGACAGAGCTACTCTATGGCTACACCTTC
NA,TRBJ2-2,TRBV18,NA,CASSPRTAGTNTGELFF,TGTGCCAGCTCACCACGTACTGCCGGGACGAACACCGGGGAGCTGTTTTTT
NA,TRBJ2-7,TRBV7-2,TRBD2,CASSHGLVPYEQYF,TGTGCCAGCAGCCATGGACTAGTTCCCTACGAGCAGTACTTC
NA,TRBJ1-2,TRBV9,TRBD1,CASSGDSWNYGYTF,TGTGCCAGCAGCGGGGACAGTTGGAACTATGGCTACACCTTC
NA,TRBJ2-5,TRBV3-1/TRBV3-2,TRBD2,CASSYLSGPSSVKTQYF,TGTGCCAGCAGCTATCTTAGCGGGCCTTCAAGCGTGAAGACCCAGTACTTC
NA,TRBJ2-1,TRBV30,NA,CAWSVRRGGVVF,TGTGCCTGGAGTGTACGCCGAGGGGGGGTGGTCTTC
NA,TRBJ2-2,TRBV9,TRBD1,CASSERTGGLPGELFF,TGTGCCAGCAGCGAACGGACAGGGGGCCTTCCCGGGGAGCTGTTTTTT
once,TRBJ1-2,TRBV5-6,NA,CASSPQTGAVWNYGYTF,TGTGCCAGCAGCCCGCAGACAGGAGCAGTTTGGAACTATGGCTACACCTTC
NA,TRBJ1-5,TRBV28,TRBD1,CASSFPDRGNQPQHF,TGTGCCAGCAGTTTCCCCGACAGGGGTAATCAGCCCCAGCATTTT
NA,TRBJ1-1,TRBV11-1,TRBD1,CASSLDRGVEAFF,TGTGCCAGCAGCTTAGACAGGGGGGTTGAAGCTTTCTTT
NA,TRBJ2-6,TRBV12-5,NA,CASAPTRTSGANVLTF,TGTGCTAGTGCCCCCACACGTACCTCTGGGGCCAACGTCCTGACTTTC
NA,TRBJ2-1,TRBV6-1,NA,CASSDPSSSYNEQFF,TGTGCCAGCAGTGACCCTAGCAGCTCCTACAATGAGCAGTTCTTC
NA,TRBJ1-2,TRBV5-6,TRBD1,CASSLYRDRGLSGYTF,TGTGCCAGCAGCTTATATAGAGACAGGGGATTAAGTGGCTACACCTTC
NA,TRBJ2-5,TRBV9,NA,CASSPQPGETQYF,TGTGCCAGCAGCCCCCAGCCGGGAGAGACCCAGTACTTC
NA,TRBJ2-1,TRBV5-5,NA,CASSTTGTGAGRPNEQFF,TGTGCCAGCAGCACCACCGGGACAGGAGCCGGGAGGCCCAATGAGCAGTTCTTC
NA,TRBJ1-1,TRBV5-1,NA,CASSSHTVGNTEAFF,TGCGCCAGCAGCTCCCATACAGTAGGAAACACTGAAGCTTTCTTT
NA,TRBJ2-1,TRBV15,TRBD2,CATKVERGYNEQFF,TGTGCCACCAAAGTGGAGCGGGGGTACAATGAGCAGTTCTTC
NA,TRBJ2-1,TRBV4-1,NA,CASSPGYVGISYNEQFF,TGCGCCAGCAGCCCCGGTTATGTCGGTATCTCCTACAATGAGCAGTTCTTC
NA,TRBJ1-3,TRBV28,NA,CASSLEGGFSSGNTIYF,TGTGCCAGCAGTCTAGAAGGCGGGTTCAGCTCTGGAAACACCATATATTTT
NA,TRBJ1-2,TRBV11-2,NA,CASSLAGGAYTF,TGTGCCAGCAGCTTAGCCGGGGGGGCGTATACCTTC
NA,TRBJ2-7,TRBV15,NA,CATSRDRVTYEQYF,TGTGCCACCAGCAGAGATCGGGTTACGTACGAGCAGTACTTC
few,TRBJ2-7,TRBV28,TRBD1,CASSLGQGAYEQYF,TGTGCCAGCAGTTTGGGACAGGGAGCGTACGAGCAGTACTTC
NA,TRBJ2-7,TRBV6-5,TRBD2,CASSYYSGRPAAQYF,TGTGCCAGCAGTTACTATAGCGGGAGGCCAGCGGCGCAGTACTTC
few,TRBJ1-2,TRBV3-1/TRBV3-2,TRBD1,CASSPEGAGYTF,TGTGCCAGCAGCCCTGAGGGGGCGGGCTACACCTTC
NA,TRBJ2-5,TRBV12-5,TRBD1,CASGWTGGQETQYF,TGTGCTAGTGGTTGGACAGGGGGACAAGAGACCCAGTACTTC
NA,TRBJ1-2,TRBV4-1,NA,CASSQDLGGRGYTF,TGCGCCAGCAGCCAAGATCTAGGGGGACGCGGCTACACCTTC
NA,TRBJ2-5,TRBV9,TRBD2,CASSVAPASGQETQYF,TGTGCCAGCAGCGTAGCTCCGGCTAGCGGACAAGAGACCCAGTACTTC
NA,TRBJ2-7,TRBV7-3,NA,CASSLSGFGGAEQYF,TGTGCCAGCAGCTTAAGCGGATTTGGGGGGGCGGAGCAGTACTTC
NA,TRBJ2-1,TRBV11-2,TRBD2,CASSPGTSKFF,TGTGCCAGCAGCCCTGGGACTAGCAAGTTCTTC
NA,TRBJ1-6,TRBV6-6,NA,CASSQGDSYNSPLHF,TGTGCCAGCAGTCAAGGGGACTCCTATAATTCACCCCTCCACTTT
NA,TRBJ1-1,TRBV7-2,NA,CASSFGTTGNTEAFF,TGTGCCAGCAGCTTTGGCACGACAGGGAACACTGAAGCTTTCTTT
NA,TRBJ1-6,TRBV4-1,NA,CASSQTGSPLHF,TGCGCCAGCAGCCAAACGGGATCCCCCCTCCACTTT
NA,TRBJ1-2,TRBV7-9,NA,CASSSTDTTSSYGYTF,TGTGCCAGCAGCTCAACGGACACCACCTCCTCCTATGGCTACACCTTC
NA,TRBJ2-3,TRBV30,NA,CAWSLGGATDTQYF,TGTGCCTGGAGTCTTGGGGGGGCTACAGATACGCAGTATTTT
NA,TRBJ1-3,TRBV6-2/TRBV6-3,NA,CASSLRGSGNTIYF,TGTGCCAGCAGCCTCCGGGGATCGGGAAACACCATATATTTT
NA,TRBJ2-5,TRBV3-1/TRBV3-2,NA,CASSHTGAVGETQYF,TGTGCCAGCAGCCATACCGGTGCGGTTGGAGAGACCCAGTACTTC
NA,TRBJ2-2,TRBV3-1/TRBV3-2,TRBD2,CASSTRLAGTGELFF,TGTGCCAGCAGCACCCGACTAGCTGGTACCGGGGAGCTGTTTTTT
NA,TRBJ2-7,TRBV28,TRBD1,CASRQGAYEQYF,TGTGCCAGCCGACAGGGGGCGTACGAGCAGTACTTC